The 6 T cell receptor beta chains given below trace back to one sample, sequenced in a study of vaccination and CD4 T cells after COVID-19. Oncomine TCR Beta short-read sequencing was applied to DNA from cultured CD4+ T cells. TCRdb re-derived calls from the PCR reads in MiXCR, one entry per CDR3 protein. The table has 4,000 to 4,500 distinct CDR3 sequences, approximately 21% seen once; the top ten hold 20% to 30%. Described treatment: approximately 9-day PBMC culture with coronavirus spike peptide pools or control peptides (ViraFEST assay). The antigens these receptors bind are not known. The sample was CD4+ T cells from blood, cultured in vitro. Receptors originate from a human donor who had recovered from COVID-19.

This clonotype came up a few times. The CDR3 DNA sequence: TGTGCCAGCAGTTTAGGCCCCTCTAGGGGCCAAGAGACCCAGTACTTC. Its translation: CASSLGPSRGQETQYF. This chain uses TRBV12-3 or TRBV12-4 with TRBJ2-5; a weak D match, TRBD1 (5 bases). Trimming stripped 1 base from V and 1 base from J, with 13 bases between. This CDR3 comprises 16 residues.

V usage is TRBV5-8 and J usage is TRBJ1-1; TRBD1 is a possible D gene (6 bases). This CDR3 contains 14 residues. V lost 3 bases and J lost 5, with 14 bases in between. Germline V gene lookup returns CDR1 SGHTS and CDR2 YDEGEE. The CDR3 region has the DNA TGTGCCAGCAGCTGGGGGCGGGGGTGGACTGAAGCTTTCTTT. Amino acids: CASSWGRGWTEAFF.

This chain uses TRBV5-5 with TRBJ2-7; D possibly matches TRBD1 or TRBD2 (5 bases each). The CDR3 is 12 amino acids. Trimming shortened V by 4 bases and J by 3 bases, and 8 bases separated the two germline ends. Germline CDR1 reads SGHKS; CDR2 reads YYEKEE (reference sequence). CDR3: CASSLGGYEQYF. Here the CDR3 DNA reads TGTGCCAGCAGCCTTGGGGGCTACGAGCAGTACTTC.

This chain links TRBV20-1 with TRBJ2-3; 13 nucleotides line up with TRBD2. The CDR3 runs 15 residues. Trimming took 5 bases from V and 3 from J; bases not matched to a gene: 5. Germline CDR1 is DFQATT and CDR2 is SNEGSKA (reference sequence). The CDR3 here is CSALTSGGITDTQYF. CDR3 nucleotides: TGCAGTGCTCTGACTAGCGGGGGGATTACAGATACGCAGTATTTT.

This clonotype was detected a few times. This sequence joins TRBV20-1 and TRBJ2-7; a weak D match, TRBD2 (7 bases). V lost 3 bases, J lost 4 bases, and 16 bases lay in between. The CDR3 spans 14 residues. Germline V lookup: CDR1 DFQATT, CDR2 SNEGSKA (reference sequence). CDR3 in amino acids: CSARTGGPGYEQYF. CDR3 coding DNA: TGCAGTGCTAGGACCGGGGGGCCCGGGTACGAGCAGTACTTC.

This clonotype was seen a handful of times. The chain employs TRBV6-1 and TRBJ1-3; D is perhaps TRBD1 (6 bases). The V gene's germline CDR1 is MNHNS and CDR2 SASEGT. Trimming removed 7 bases at V and 4 bases at J, with 17 bases between. The CDR3 covers 15 residues. For the CDR3, the DNA is TGTGCCAGCACCAACGGGGGCAGGGCCGGAAACACCATATATTTT. Amino acid sequence: CASTNGGRAGNTIYF.